This T cell receptor (beta chain) was captured by sequencing in a study of control samples from healthy donors and cancer patients. Germline V lookup: CDR1 LGHDT, CDR2 YNNKEL (reference sequence). The V segment lost 3 bases and the J segment 3 bases; nucleotides outside the gene matches: 23. This CDR3 region has 22 residues. The repertoire was sequenced with immunoSEQ multiplex PCR; TCRdb's copy has only in-frame clones and lacks some. The table shows roughly 150,000 clones, with around 90% occurring only once. The chain combines TRBV3-1 (or the pseudogene TRBV3-2) with TRBJ2-2; 9 nucleotides agree with TRBD1. This receptor was taken from a woman younger than 45 in good health. The sequencing input was blood. The DNA for the CDR3 is TGTGCCAGCAGCCATAGAGAAGAGAAGGACAGGGGCTATTGGGGGGACACCGGGGAGCTGTTTTTT. Its translation is CASSHREEKDRGYWGDTGELFF.